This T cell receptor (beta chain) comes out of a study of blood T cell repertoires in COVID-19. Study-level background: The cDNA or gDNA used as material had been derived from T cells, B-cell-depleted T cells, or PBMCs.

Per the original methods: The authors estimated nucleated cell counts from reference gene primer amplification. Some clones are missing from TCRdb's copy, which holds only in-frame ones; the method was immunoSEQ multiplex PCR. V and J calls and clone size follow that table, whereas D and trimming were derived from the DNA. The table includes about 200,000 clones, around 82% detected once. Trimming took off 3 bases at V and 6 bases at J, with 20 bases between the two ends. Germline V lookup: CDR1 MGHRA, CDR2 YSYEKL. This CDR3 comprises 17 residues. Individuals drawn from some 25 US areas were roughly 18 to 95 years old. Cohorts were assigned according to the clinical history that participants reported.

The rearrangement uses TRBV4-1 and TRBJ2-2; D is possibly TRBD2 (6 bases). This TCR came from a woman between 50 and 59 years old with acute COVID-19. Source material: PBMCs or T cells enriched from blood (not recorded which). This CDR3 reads CASSQEPGERTAGELFF. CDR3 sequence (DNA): TGCGCCAGCAGCCAGGAACCGGGGGAACGAACGGCCGGGGAGCTGTTTTTT.